Each of the 9 T cell receptor beta chains below was sequenced from the same sample in a study of blood T cell repertoires in COVID-19. The repertoire was sequenced with immunoSEQ multiplex PCR; TCRdb's copy has only in-frame clones and lacks some. Of more than 250,000 clones listed, 80% to 90% are singletons. Sequencing was performed on peripheral blood. The receptor source for this set is a woman aged 50 to 65 with acute or convalescent COVID-19.

In its sample, this clone was seen a few times. The rearrangement links TRBV5-4 to TRBJ2-1; 10 bases fit TRBD2. Germline CDR1 SGHNT, CDR2 YYREEE (reference sequence). The V segment lost 5 bases and the J segment 3 bases; nucleotides outside the gene matches: 8. The CDR3 has 16 amino acids. CDR3 coding DNA: TGTGCCAGCAGTTGGAAACTAGCGGGACTCTACAATGAGCAGTTCTTC. Translated, it gives CASSWKLAGLYNEQFF.

The CDR3 protein is CASNGGGETQYF. CDR3 nucleotides: TGTGCCAGCAACGGGGGAGGGGAGACCCAGTACTTC. The V and J genes are TRBV7-9 and TRBJ2-5; 7 positions match TRBD2. The CDR3 length is 12 residues. J gave up 5 bases and V 7 bases, and 4 bases lay outside the gene matches. Germline lookup yields CDR1 SEHNR and CDR2 FQNEAQ (reference sequence).

This chain connects TRBV7-2 to TRBJ2-2; 10 bases are shared with TRBD2. The CDR3 runs to 17 residues. Per the germline V gene, CDR1 is SGHTA and CDR2 is FQGNSA. The J segment lost 6 bases and the V segment lost 6 bases, leaving 13 bases of the junction unmatched. The CDR3 region is CASSLTRAGGRAGELFF. The CDR3, as DNA: TGTGCCAGCAGTCTGACCAGAGCGGGGGGGAGGGCCGGGGAGCTGTTTTTT.

The gene calls are TRBV7-3 and TRBJ1-6; D call uncertain. Trimming pared 0 bases from V and 10 bases from J, leaving 7 bases between. Germline CDR1 and CDR2: SGHTA and FQGTGA. CDR3 length: 13 amino acids. CDR3 loop: CASSLTFLSPLHF. Written as DNA, the CDR3 is TGTGCCAGCAGCTTAACGTTCTTATCACCCCTCCACTTT.

This clone occurred a few times. The rearrangement uses TRBV21-1 and TRBJ2-5; the table names TRBD2, a call not compared with the DNA. TRBV21-1 is annotated as a pseudogene. The CDR3 totals 15 residues. The CDR3: CASRLGREWRETQYF. The CDR3 DNA reads as TGTGCCAGCAGGCTTGGACGGGAGTGGCGGGAGACCCAGTACTTC.

This clone showed up just a few times. The chain carries TRBV4-2 and TRBJ1-2; D not certain. Germline assignment: CDR1 LGHNA and CDR2 YNFKEQ. Trimming left V 0 bases short and J 1 base short, with 9 bases between. The CDR3 runs to 15 residues. DNA of the CDR3: TGTGCCAGCAGCCAAGATCCGGAGGGTAACTATGGCTACACCTTC. Translating it yields CASSQDPEGNYGYTF.

This clone occurred a few times. The chain employs TRBV7-2 and TRBJ2-1, with D hard to call. Germline CDR1 is SGHTA and CDR2 is FQGNSA. V lost 2 bases and J lost 6, with 11 bases in between. CDR3 length: 14 amino acids. The CDR3 here is CASSLFPSLNEQFF. Here the CDR3 DNA reads TGTGCCAGCAGCTTATTTCCTAGTCTCAATGAGCAGTTCTTC.

The chain uses TRBV29-1 and TRBJ2-5, with 12 bases lining up with TRBD1. This CDR3 is 14 amino acids long. The V gene's germline CDR1 is SQVTM and CDR2 ANQGSEA. V lost 3 bases and J lost 5; bases outside the gene matches: 4. In DNA, the CDR3 is TGCAGCGTTGAGGGACAGGGGGCAGAGGAGACCCAGTACTTC. Protein sequence: CSVEGQGAEETQYF.

This chain connects TRBV24-1 to TRBJ2-2; no reliable D call. CDR3 length: 15 amino acids. Per germline, CDR1 KGHDR and CDR2 SFDVKD. Trimming left V 5 bases short and J 1 base short, with 10 bases between. Here the CDR3 reads CATSAMTENTGELFF. The DNA for the CDR3 is TGTGCCACCAGTGCTATGACTGAGAACACCGGGGAGCTGTTTTTT.